The 16 T cell receptor beta chains presented below share a single source sample, sequenced in a study of cytomegalovirus exposure and HLA in healthy donors. Sequenced by immunoSEQ multiplex PCR; TCRdb stores in-frame clones only, minus some. This sample yields around 190,000 clones, of which about 84% are seen a single time; around 1.6% belongs to the top ten. Sequenced input: PBMCs. The receptors here all came from a woman younger than 35 in good health and CMV-seronegative.

The chain joins TRBV4-1 to TRBJ1-5; D not certain. V shed 4 bases and J shed 0 bases, with 13 bases lying between them. Per germline, CDR1 MGHRA and CDR2 YSYEKL. The CDR3 sequence is 16 residues long. CDR3 sequence (DNA): TGCGCCAGCAGCCGTGAGGGTAGGGTTAGCAATCAGCCCCAGCATTTT. It is translated as CASSREGRVSNQPQHF.

This chain connects TRBV7-2 to TRBJ2-1, with 8 bases fitting TRBD2. Trimming cost V 5 bases and J 5 bases; bases outside gene matches: 8. From germline, CDR1 is SGHTA and CDR2 FQGNSA. This CDR3 has 15 residues. The CDR3 sequence: CASSDLAGGHNEQFF. DNA for the CDR3: TGTGCCAGCAGCGACCTAGCGGGCGGACACAATGAGCAGTTCTTC.

The chain links TRBV18 to TRBJ2-5; no clear D gene. CDR1 and CDR2 (germline): KGHSH, LQKENI. V lost 3 bases and J 2 bases, leaving 7 bases between the germline ends. The CDR3 has 13 residues. The CDR3 DNA follows: TGTGCCAGCTCACCTACGACTCAAGAGACCCAGTACTTC. Protein: CASSPTTQETQYF.

J is TRBJ1-2 and V is TRBV18, with 9 nucleotides matching TRBD1. The germline CDR1 and CDR2 sequences are KGHSH and LQKENI. The CDR3 is 15 residues long. Trimming at V came to 6 bases and at J to 4 bases, leaving 9 bases not matched to a gene. CDR3 bases: TGTGCCAGCTCCCGCAACGGGACAGGGTTCTATGGCTACACCTTC. Its protein is CASSRNGTGFYGYTF.

The V call is TRBV4-1, the J call TRBJ1-6; 7 bases are a match to TRBD1. V lost 1 base, J lost 8 bases, and 11 bases stayed unmatched. Germline loops: CDR1 MGHRA, CDR2 YSYEKL. This CDR3 region has 17 residues. CDR3 coding DNA: TGCGCCAGCAGCCAAGGCGTTCAGGGGGGCGCTTATTCACCCCTCCACTTT. Translating it yields CASSQGVQGGAYSPLHF.

The chain is built from TRBV6-6 and TRBJ1-1; 7 positions match TRBD1. The CDR3 covers 14 residues. CDR1 is MNHNY, CDR2 SVGAGI, per germline (reference sequence). V shed 6 bases, J shed 0 bases, and the junction held 4 bases outside the gene matches. CDR3 in amino acids: CASRRGQLNTEAFF. The CDR3 DNA is TGTGCCAGCAGGAGGGGACAGTTGAACACTGAAGCTTTCTTT.

The rearrangement uses TRBV29-1 and TRBJ2-2; D remains ambiguous. V lost 4 bases, J lost 1 base, and 10 bases lay in between. The CDR3 length is 14 residues. Germline V gene data show CDR1 as SQVTM and CDR2 as ANQGSEA. Written as DNA, the CDR3 is TGCAGCGTTGCTCATGGCAGGAACACCGGGGAGCTGTTTTTT. It encodes CSVAHGRNTGELFF.

This sequence joins TRBV2 and TRBJ2-3; 7 bases map to TRBD2. Trimming took 7 bases from V and 5 from J; bases not matched to a gene: 9. The CDR3 extends over 14 amino acids. From germline, CDR1 is SNHLY and CDR2 FYNNEI. This CDR3 is CASTREIVGDTQYF. DNA for the CDR3: TGTGCCAGCACGCGGGAGATCGTAGGAGATACGCAGTATTTT.

V and J are TRBV18 and TRBJ2-5, with TRBD1 as a possible D gene (6 bases). V lost 3 bases, J lost 5 bases, and 13 bases lay in between. Germline assignment: CDR1 KGHSH and CDR2 LQKENI. This CDR3 comprises 14 residues. CDR3 region: CASSPLRGEETQYF. The CDR3 DNA reads TGTGCCAGCTCACCCCTCAGGGGAGAGGAGACCCAGTACTTC.

This chain links TRBV30 with TRBJ1-1, with TRBD1 matching 7 bases. CDR1 is GTSNPN and CDR2 is SVGIG in the germline V gene (reference sequence). The CDR3 covers 15 residues. The trim removed 5 bases at V and 3 bases at J, leaving 12 bases unmatched. CDR3 amino acids: CAWLGGGDGYTEAFF. The CDR3 DNA reads as TGTGCCTGGTTAGGAGGGGGCGACGGTTACACTGAAGCTTTCTTT.

The J gene is TRBJ1-1, the V gene TRBV2; no clear D. Trimming took off 4 bases at V and 6 bases at J, with 15 bases between the two ends. Per the germline V gene, CDR1 is SNHLY and CDR2 is FYNNEI. This CDR3 has 14 residues. The CDR3: CASSVSGVGAEAFF. The CDR3 coding sequence is TGTGCCAGCAGTGTCTCCGGGGTTGGGGCTGAAGCTTTCTTT.

This chain uses TRBV7-9 with TRBJ2-7; the D is unclear. V lost 5 bases to trimming and J lost 0 bases, with 8 bases between them. CDR1 is SEHNR and CDR2 is FQNEAQ in the germline V gene (reference sequence). This CDR3 contains 13 residues. CDR3 sequence (DNA): TGTGCCAGCAGCCCCATTAGCTCCTACGAGCAGTACTTC. This codes for CASSPISSYEQYF.

The chain is built from TRBV5-5 and TRBJ1-2, with D tentatively TRBD1 (5 bases). The CDR3 runs 13 residues. With 4 bases removed from V and 5 bases from J, the gap between germline ends came to 12 bases. In germline, CDR1 is SGHKS, CDR2 YYEKEE (reference sequence). This CDR3 reads CASSAGRTYGYTF. The CDR3 DNA is TGTGCCAGCAGCGCGGGACGGACATATGGCTACACCTTC.

V is TRBV30 and J is TRBJ1-2; 8 bases agree with TRBD1. The CDR3 runs 13 residues. In germline, CDR1 is GTSNPN, CDR2 SVGIG (reference sequence). With V trimmed by 6 bases and J by 2 bases, 5 bases remained unmatched. The CDR3 coding sequence is TGTGCCTGTCCGGACAGGGAAAACTATGGCTACACCTTC. This gives the protein CACPDRENYGYTF.

The V gene is TRBV5-1, the J gene TRBJ2-7; 11 nucleotides agree with TRBD2. The CDR3 spans 15 residues. CDR1 and CDR2 (germline): SGHRS, YFSETQ. J was trimmed by 12 bases and V by 3 bases; bases with no gene match: 14. CDR3 coding DNA: TGCGCCAGCAGCTCAGGGACTAGCGGATACCTACGAGGGTACTTC. Its translation: CASSSGTSGYLRGYF.

This clone was found once. The gene calls are TRBV19 and TRBJ2-7, with D possibly matching TRBD2 (5 bases). Trimming cost V 7 bases and J 7 bases, with 17 bases left between them. Germline CDR1 is LNHDA and CDR2 is SQIVND (reference sequence). The CDR3 totals 13 residues. This CDR3 reads CASNNAGRGEQYF. The DNA for the CDR3 is TGTGCCAGTAATAATGCCGGTCGAGGGGAGCAGTACTTC.